The clone carrying this T cell receptor (beta chain) has just a few counts. The antigen remains unidentified. This record belongs to a study of post-analysis software for immune sequencing data. Notes on the study in general: With TRBV5-6, TRBV5-1 and TRBV20-1 included, a handful of TRBV segments were more frequent in patients than in controls.

TCR beta cDNA libraries had unique molecular identifiers. TCRdb analysed the PCR reads with MiXCR anew, one entry per CDR3 protein. The sample has under 200,000 distinct CDR3 sequences, 29% seen once. CDR3 length: 15 residues. Germline loops: CDR1 MDHEN, CDR2 SYDVKM. V was trimmed by 3 bases and J by 1 base, leaving 11 bases between them. J is TRBJ2-3 and V is TRBV28; D may match TRBD1 or TRBD2 (6 bases each). This TCR was recovered from a girl under 18 with multiple sclerosis. Sequencing used blood. The CDR3 here is CASSLGASGTDTQYF. CDR3 nucleotides: TGTGCCAGCAGTTTGGGGGCTAGCGGCACAGATACGCAGTATTTT.